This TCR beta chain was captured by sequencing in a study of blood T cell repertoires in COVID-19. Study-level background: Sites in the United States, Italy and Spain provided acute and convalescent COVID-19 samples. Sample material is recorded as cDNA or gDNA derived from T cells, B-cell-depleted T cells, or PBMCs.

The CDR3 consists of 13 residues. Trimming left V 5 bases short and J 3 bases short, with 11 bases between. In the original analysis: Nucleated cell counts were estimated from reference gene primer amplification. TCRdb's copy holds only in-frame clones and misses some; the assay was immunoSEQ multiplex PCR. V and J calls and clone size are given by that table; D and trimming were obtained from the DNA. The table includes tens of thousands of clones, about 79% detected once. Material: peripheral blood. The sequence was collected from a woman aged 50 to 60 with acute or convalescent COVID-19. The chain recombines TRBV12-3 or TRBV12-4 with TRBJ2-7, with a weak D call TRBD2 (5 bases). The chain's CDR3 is CASSPTMIYEQYF. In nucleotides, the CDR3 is TGTGCCAGCAGTCCGACTATGATCTACGAGCAGTACTTC.